The 4 T cell receptor beta chains below come from one sample, sequenced in a study of blood T cell repertoires in COVID-19. TCRdb's table, derived via immunoSEQ multiplex PCR, lists solely in-frame clones and lacks some. The sample contains a few hundred thousand clones, roughly 90% of which appear only once. The sequenced sample was PBMCs or T cells enriched from blood (not recorded which). The receptors here all came from a woman in her twenties or thirties who had recovered from COVID-19.

The sample holds a few counts of this clone. The CDR3, as DNA: TGCAGCGTTGAAGAAGGAGGGTATGGCTACACCTTC. Translating gives CSVEEGGYGYTF. The rearrangement joins TRBV29-1 to TRBJ1-2, with D unresolved. V was clipped by 0 bases and J by 5 bases, with 7 bases between them. The CDR3 totals 12 residues. Germline lookup yields CDR1 SQVTM and CDR2 ANQGSEA.

V and J are TRBV29-1 and TRBJ2-7; 12 bases are shared with TRBD2. Per the germline V gene, CDR1 is SQVTM and CDR2 is ANQGSEA. The junction had 2 bases not matched to a gene; V was cut back by 6 bases and J by 5 bases. This CDR3 spans 12 amino acids. For the CDR3, the DNA is TGCAGCGTCGGACTAGCGGGAAACGAGCAGTACTTC. Translation gives CSVGLAGNEQYF.

V and J are TRBV7-2 and TRBJ2-7, with 10 bases aligning to TRBD1. Germline V gene data show CDR1 as SGHTA and CDR2 as FQGNSA. The CDR3 has 14 residues. Losses at the gene ends were 7 bases for V and 1 base for J; bases not matched to a gene: 4. CDR3 residues: CASTRQGASYEQYF. The CDR3, as DNA: TGTGCCAGCACCCGACAGGGGGCATCCTACGAGCAGTACTTC.

The chain joins TRBV19 to TRBJ1-2; maybe TRBD1 (5 bases). This CDR3 has 15 residues. The V gene's germline CDR1 is LNHDA and CDR2 SQIVND (reference sequence). V was pared by 6 bases and J by 0 bases, with 14 bases between. CDR3 residues: CASRPVEGPNYGYTF. The DNA for the CDR3 is TGTGCCAGTAGGCCAGTGGAGGGGCCTAACTATGGCTACACCTTC.